Detailed here is one TCR beta chain. The target of this receptor is not known. Base qualities were left out, and no much larger clone turns up one base away. The study excluded patients with uncontrolled infections, other autoimmune diseases, pregnancy or lactation. Diagnoses were established on the basis of clinical symptoms, serum thyroxine and TRAb, thyroid ultrasound, and orbital computed tomography. Total RNA was extracted with Trizol reagent, and quality was checked on an Agilent 2100 Bioanalyzer. The data originate from a study of T cells in Graves' hyperthyroidism and ophthalmopathy (dated by TCRdb to 2018 to 2020). A note on the overall study: A discovery cohort of about 100 patients, 43 with Graves' ophthalmopathy and about 58 with stable Graves' hyperthyroidism, was used to find distinguishing TCR V-J signatures. For training and testing, the roughly 97 patients in the discovery cohort were randomly divided in a 7:3 ratio. The paper describes TCR Vbeta CDR3 sequencing of roughly 130 peripheral blood samples, made up of 43 ophthalmopathy patients, some 80 hyperthyroidism patients and 17 progressor patients. Whether ophthalmopathy could be predicted prospectively was tested in an independent validation cohort made up of approximately 19 hyperthyroidism patients plus 17 patients who later progressed to ophthalmopathy. Thyroid tissue and blood T-cell repertoires from several Graves' hyperthyroidism patients were also compared in the study. After sampling, hyperthyroidism patients received methimazole starting at 30 mg daily, and ophthalmopathy patients received high-dose intravenous methylprednisolone.

General findings and caveats noted by the study authors: During validation, the model predicted progression to ophthalmopathy a median of around six months ahead of onset, with almost 71% sensitivity and more than 72% specificity. No statistical method was used to fix the sample size in advance, and group allocation was not hidden from the investigators. In cross-validation, a model built on a 13 V-J signature told ophthalmopathy apart from stable hyperthyroidism with just under 90% sensitivity and around 83% specificity, and in testing the same model reached 80%/75%. Most expanded thyroid clonotypes (frequency above 0.001) were also detected in blood, a finding suggesting that blood repertoires may reflect thyroid immune responses.

Amplification of TCR beta CDR3 regions was carried out from RNA transcripts. A first-round RT-PCR of the TCR CDR3 used the HTBI primer set with the Qiagen OneStep RT-PCR kit. Libraries were constructed in a second round of multiplex PCR, after which size selection and purification were performed. Paired-end sequencing of the libraries was performed with 100 bp reads on an Illumina HiSeq2000. The authors' analysis ran thus. SOAPnuke was used to process the raw data, with reads discarded if the reads contained adapters or uncalled bases, had a mean Phred below 15, or lacked an exact constant-primer or identifier match. COPE v1.2.5 was used to merge high-quality paired reads, and clonotypes were defined as unique nucleotide sequences. MiTCR v1.1 was used to align clonotypes to the IMGT TRBV, TRBD and TRBJ reference segments. The analysis included only V-J combinations with a frequency above 0.0001, which together covered more than 99% of the repertoires. The TCS score was defined as the ratio of F50 (clonal expansion) to E x V (chaos), calculated using BLOSUM62-based TCRdist between CDR3 peptides within each V-J. Welch's t-statistics and random forest reduced around 510 V-J features to 13, which were used in a naive Bayes classifier (R e1071). The Morisita-Horn index was used to measure how similar the thyroid and blood repertoires were. The public reads were reprocessed in TCRdb via fastp at Q25 and MiXCR, keeping in-frame beta chains. Every CDR3 protein is listed once, alongside the most common genes and DNA of its rows. TCRdb's processing, not the study's, gives the V and J calls here. Across this sample there are about 700,000 distinct CDR3 sequences, with about 45% seen only once. Approximately 7.2% of the sample lies in the top ten.

V is trimmed back by 6 bases and J by 1 base, and the junction contains 14 bases that no gene match accounts for. In the germline V gene, CDR1 corresponds to SNHLY and CDR2 to FYNNEI. The CDR3 holds 17 amino acids from the cysteine to the phenylalanine. CDR3 DNA only is kept here, 51 bases in frame from base 1. The TCR comes from an adult man with Graves' disease, either hyperthyroidism or ophthalmopathy (not recorded which). The chain employs TRBV2 and TRBJ1-1, with 7 bases aligning to TRBD1. Material for sequencing was peripheral blood or thyroid tissue (not recorded which). The encoded CDR3 is CASSQEGATGRNTEAFF. The sequence in DNA is TGTGCCAGCAGCCAAGAAGGTGCGACAGGGCGGAACACTGAAGCTTTCTTT.